These 20 T cell receptor beta chains came from one sample sequenced in a study of blood T cells in healthy people across ages. It was with a sample-barcoded 5' primer and a J-beta primer mix that a second PCR of about 6 to 12 cycles was run. TCRdb re-called the 5' RACE reads with MiXCR, one entry per CDR3 protein. The table includes some 1.5 million distinct CDR3 sequences, roughly 27% detected once. The specimen was blood. These receptor sequences come from a woman aged 25 to 39 in good health.

This clonotype turned up a few times. The chain uses TRBV5-5 and TRBJ2-1, with TRBD2 identical over 10 bases. The CDR3 has 15 amino acids. Germline-derived CDR1 and CDR2 are SGHKS and YYEKEE (reference sequence). The V and J ends lost 5 bases and 5 bases, in that order; junction bases with no gene match: 7. CDR3 protein: CASSQSGGADNEQFF. For the CDR3, the DNA is TGTGCCAGCAGTCAAAGCGGGGGGGCAGACAATGAGCAGTTCTTC.

As to this clonotype: A much larger clone lies one base from this, so it may be a read error. This rearrangement joins TRBV20-1 to TRBJ1-1; D remains unclear. Germline CDR1 reads DFQATT; CDR2 reads SNEGSKA (reference sequence). The CDR3 is 14 residues long. Trimming shortened V by 5 bases and J by 6 bases, and 19 bases separated the two germline ends. This CDR3 is CSARLLQRDAEAFF. The DNA of the CDR3 is TGCAGTGCTCGACTTCTACAACGGGATGCTGAAGCTTTCTTT.

Of note for this clonotype: One end of the junction fails to match germline, which may point to a read error. The CDR3 coding sequence is TGTGCCGGCAGCACAGGGCCAGGTGGCTACAATGAGCAGTACTTC. It is translated as CAGSTGPGGYNEQYF. This rearrangement joins TRBV6-6 to TRBJ2-1; D might be TRBD1 (6 bases). The closer fit of TRBJ2-7 to the DNA end suggests the J call may be wrong. The length of the CDR3 is 15 residues. Germline V gene data show CDR1 as MNHNY and CDR2 as SVGAGI (reference sequence).

A single count supports this clonotype. A much more abundant neighbour one base away suggests this may be a read error. The CDR3 sequence: CASSDENEQFF. Written as DNA, the CDR3 is TGTGCCAGCAGCGATGAAAACGAGCAGTTCTTC. The chain employs TRBV9 and TRBJ2-1, with D unresolved. The germline V gene encodes CDR1 SGDLS and CDR2 YYNGEE. Trimming pared 3 bases from V and 10 bases from J, leaving 8 bases between. There are 11 residues in the CDR3.

Regarding this clonotype: A much larger clone lies a single base off, so this may be a read error. The chain joins TRBV5-5 to TRBJ1-6, with TRBD1 matching 9 bases. The junction had 5 bases not matched to a gene; V was cut back by 6 bases and J by 7 bases. This CDR3 contains 14 residues. Germline CDR1 reads SGHKS; CDR2 reads YYEKEE (reference sequence). The CDR3 loop is CASNRGTGNSPLHF. The CDR3 nucleotides read TGTGCCAGCAACCGAGGGACAGGGAATTCACCCCTCCACTTT. The full variable domain, its missing parts supplied by reference TRBV5-5 and TRBJ1-6, is DAGVTQSPTHLIKTRGQQVTLRCSPISGHKSVSWYQQVLGQGPQFIFQYYEKEERGRGNFPDRFSARQFPNYSSELNVNALLLGDSALYLCASNRGTGNSPLHFGNGTRLTVT.

For this clonotype: Sequence at one end of the junction differs from germline and may be a read error. The V and J genes are TRBV6-1 and TRBJ1-2; possibly TRBD1 for D (6 bases). The CDR3 sequence is 14 residues long. Germline V gene lookup returns CDR1 MNHNS and CDR2 SASEGT. The CDR3 sequence: CSSRGGTEGYGYTF. Here the CDR3 DNA reads TGTTCCAGCAGGGGAGGGACGGAAGGATATGGCTACACCTTC.

This clonotype was found many times. V is TRBV12-3 or TRBV12-4 and J is TRBJ2-1; TRBD2 aligns across 7 bases. CDR3 length: 14 amino acids. V was pared by 6 bases and J by 9 bases, with 11 bases of the junction left unmatched. In DNA, the CDR3 is TGTGCCAGCAGCGGCGGGGCTAGCGGAAGTGAGCAGTTCTTC. Its protein product is CASSGGASGSEQFF.

This clonotype was seen a handful of times. As DNA, the CDR3 is TGTGCCAGCAGCGTAGCCCCCAGCTCTTCCTACGAGCAGTACTTC. Residues: CASSVAPSSSYEQYF. This chain joins TRBV9 and TRBJ2-7; D not certain. The CDR3 spans 15 residues. Germline CDR1 and CDR2: SGDLS and YYNGEE. Deletions cut 0 bases from V and 1 base from J, with 11 bases between.

Notes on this clonotype: This could be a read error, since a much larger clone is one nucleotide away. This chain uses TRBV9 with TRBJ2-1; D not resolved. The germline gives CDR1 SGDLS, CDR2 YYNGEE. The CDR3 totals 16 residues. As DNA, the CDR3 is TGTACCAGCAGCGTAGGCTGGCAGCGATCTTACAATGAGCAGTTCTTC. This gives the protein CTSSVGWQRSYNEQFF.

This clonotype came up many times. The rearrangement links TRBV20-1 to TRBJ2-7; D gene ambiguous. Trimming cost V 5 bases and J 2 bases, with 19 bases left between them. Germline assignment: CDR1 DFQATT and CDR2 SNEGSKA (reference sequence). This CDR3 is built from 15 residues. The chain's CDR3 is CSAGRKTASPYEQYF. The CDR3 region has the DNA TGCAGTGCTGGTCGGAAAACAGCCTCCCCCTACGAGCAGTACTTC.

As for this clonotype: Compared with germline, one end of the junction differs, possibly owing to a read error. The J gene is TRBJ2-7, the V gene TRBV20-1; TRBD1 is a possible D gene (5 bases). The CDR3 runs 14 residues. CDR1 is DFQATT, CDR2 SNEGSKA, per germline (reference sequence). The CDR3 here is CSAREQANPYGQYF. The CDR3 nucleotides read TGCAGTGCTAGAGAACAGGCGAATCCCTACGGGCAGTACTTC.

This clonotype came up a few times. The CDR3 spells CASSKDGNQPQHF. DNA of the CDR3: TGTGCCAGCAGCAAGGACGGGAATCAGCCCCAGCATTTT. This sequence joins TRBV7-9 and TRBJ1-5; D is unclear. This CDR3 spans 13 amino acids. Germline assignment: CDR1 SEHNR and CDR2 FQNEAQ (reference sequence). V dropped 5 bases and J dropped 4 bases, with 9 bases sitting between them.

The V gene is TRBV5-1, the J gene TRBJ1-6; TRBD1 might be the D (6 bases). The germline CDR1 and CDR2 sequences are SGHRS and YFSETQ. The germline V and J ends were trimmed by 4 bases and 10 bases, with 21 bases remaining between them. This CDR3 spans 16 amino acids. The CDR3 DNA reads TGCGCCAGCAGCCCAGGTGGGGGGCAAGAAGTCTCACCCCTCCACTTT. Translated: CASSPGGGQEVSPLHF. The entire variable domain, with the rest obtained from reference TRBV5-1 and TRBJ1-6, is as follows: KAGVTQTPRYLIKTRGQQVTLSCSPISGHRSVSWYQQTPGQGLQFLFEYFSETQRNKGNFPGRFSGRQFSNSRSEMNVSTLELGDSALYLCASSPGGGQEVSPLHFGNGTRLTVT.

This clonotype was recorded a few times. The V call is TRBV5-1, the J call TRBJ2-5; 13 bases fit TRBD2. CDR3 length: 17 residues. Germline loops: CDR1 SGHRS, CDR2 YFSETQ. Trimming took 0 bases from V and 11 from J; bases not matched to a gene: 13. CDR3 sequence: CASSLGLAGGAGNEQYF. The CDR3 bases are TGCGCCAGCAGCTTGGGACTAGCGGGGGGCGCTGGAAATGAGCAGTACTTC.

This clonotype has just a few counts. DNA of the CDR3: TGTGCCAGCAGTTACTCTGCTGGCGGGAGGTCCTACGAGCAGTACTTC. Translated: CASSYSAGGRSYEQYF. The V call is TRBV6-5, the J call TRBJ2-7; 8 nucleotides line up with TRBD2. The germline CDR1 and CDR2 sequences are MNHEY and SVGAGI. J was trimmed by 1 base and V by 0 bases; bases with no gene match: 5. The CDR3 runs to 16 residues.

This clonotype was seen repeatedly, ten times or more. J is TRBJ2-1 and V is TRBV12-3 or TRBV12-4, with 7 bases matching TRBD1. With V trimmed by 5 bases and J by 8 bases, 12 bases remained unmatched. The CDR3 loop spans 15 amino acids. The CDR3 here is CASSTRTGWLYEQFF. For the CDR3, the DNA is TGTGCCAGCAGTACCCGGACAGGCTGGCTCTATGAGCAGTTCTTC.

This clonotype was observed at least ten times. This chain uses TRBV20-1 with TRBJ2-1; unclear D gene. There are 14 residues in the CDR3. Trimming removed 2 bases from V and 2 bases from J, with 10 bases in between. CDR1 and CDR2 from the germline V gene are DFQATT and SNEGSKA (reference sequence). The CDR3 loop is CSARLRGTYNEQFF. The CDR3 DNA follows: TGCAGTGCTAGACTCCGTGGAACCTACAATGAGCAGTTCTTC.

This clonotype has a count of ten or more. The rearrangement uses TRBV29-1 and TRBJ2-4; unclear D gene. This CDR3 spans 13 amino acids. V was cut by 4 bases and J by 2 bases, with 9 bases left in between. Per germline, CDR1 SQVTM and CDR2 ANQGSEA. For the CDR3, the DNA is TGCAGCGTTGTGTTCCATACCAAAAACATTCAGTACTTC. It specifies CSVVFHTKNIQYF.

V usage is TRBV28 and J usage is TRBJ2-7; 7 positions agree with TRBD1. The CDR3 length is 15 residues. Germline V CDR1 and CDR2: MDHEN, SYDVKM. Unmatched junction bases numbered 10, after V lost 6 bases and J lost 2 bases. The CDR3 DNA is TGTGCCAGCAGCCCCGATAGGGACAGTGCCTACGAGCAGTACTTC. The encoded protein is CASSPDRDSAYEQYF.

This clonotype was observed at least ten times. This chain joins TRBV29-1 and TRBJ2-7; D is uncertain. The CDR3 runs 13 residues. Between the trimmed V and J ends, which lost 8 bases and 0 bases, there was a span of 14 bases. Germline CDR1 reads SQVTM; CDR2 reads ANQGSEA. The CDR3 region is CSPNFRSSYEQYF. CDR3 DNA: TGCAGCCCGAACTTCCGGAGCTCCTACGAGCAGTACTTC.